The 16 T cell receptor beta chains reported below all come from one sample, sequenced in a study of blood T cell repertoires in COVID-19. The assay was immunoSEQ multiplex PCR, and TCRdb's table has in-frame clones only and misses some. The sample contains 200,000 to 250,000 clones, 80% to 90% of which appear only once. The sequenced sample was peripheral blood. The receptors shown here come from a man under 40 with COVID-19, enrolled during active disease.

The chain uses TRBV7-2 and TRBJ2-7, with D possibly matching TRBD1 (6 bases). The CDR3 totals 15 residues. Trimming stripped 2 bases from V and 0 bases from J, with 11 bases between. Germline V gene sequence: CDR1 SGHTA, CDR2 FQGNSA. CDR3 sequence (DNA): TGTGCCAGCAGCTTAAGGGACACGAGCTCCTACGAGCAGTACTTC. It translates to CASSLRDTSSYEQYF.

This sequence joins TRBV12-3 or TRBV12-4 and TRBJ1-2; no firm D call. CDR3 length: 12 amino acids. V was cut by 5 bases and J by 7 bases, with 11 bases left in between. This CDR3 reads CASSPSRGGYTF. CDR3 DNA: TGTGCCAGCAGTCCCTCCCGGGGTGGCTACACCTTC.

The chain is built from TRBV7-8 and TRBJ2-5; 8 nucleotides align to TRBD1. The V segment lost 5 bases and the J segment 5 bases; nucleotides outside the gene matches: 10. The germline V gene encodes CDR1 SGHVS and CDR2 FQNEAQ. CDR3 length equals 15 residues. The CDR3 region is CASSPIVTGGETQYF. CDR3 DNA sequence: TGTGCCAGCAGCCCGATAGTAACAGGGGGGGAGACCCAGTACTTC.

This sequence joins TRBV3-1 (or the pseudogene TRBV3-2) and TRBJ2-1; D remains unclear. Germline V gene data show CDR1 as LGHDT and CDR2 as YNNKEL (reference sequence). The germline V and J ends were trimmed by 0 bases and 7 bases, with 7 bases remaining between them. This CDR3 has 13 amino acids. The CDR3, as DNA: TGTGCCAGCAGCCAAGATTATGTAAATGAGCAGTTCTTC. Translating it yields CASSQDYVNEQFF.

The chain is built from TRBV28 and TRBJ2-7; D is perhaps TRBD1 (5 bases). The germline V gene has CDR1 MDHEN and CDR2 SYDVKM. V was shortened by 5 bases and J by 9 bases, with 8 bases between the two germline ends. This CDR3 region has 10 residues. As DNA, the CDR3 is TGTGCCAGCAGTCAGGGTAGGCAGTACTTC. As protein: CASSQGRQYF.

The CDR3 loop reads CASSWGQEHQGYGYTF. As DNA, the CDR3 is TGTGCCAGCAGCTGGGGACAGGAGCATCAGGGCTATGGCTACACCTTC. This chain uses TRBV5-6 with TRBJ1-2; TRBD1 matches 8 bases. With V trimmed by 3 bases and J by 4 bases, 11 bases remained unmatched. Germline V CDR1 and CDR2: SGHDT, YYEEEE. CDR3 length: 16 residues.

The rearrangement uses TRBV6-2 or TRBV6-3 and TRBJ1-2; 7 nucleotides align to TRBD1. Germline V gives CDR1 MNHEY, CDR2 SVGEGT. The CDR3 extends over 13 amino acids. Trimming removed 6 bases from V and 2 bases from J; junction bases left unmatched: 3. CDR3 sequence reads: CASSRDSNYGYTF. The CDR3 DNA sequence: TGTGCCAGCAGCCGGGACAGCAACTATGGCTACACCTTC.

This chain uses TRBV7-9 with TRBJ1-1; 8 positions agree with TRBD1. In germline, CDR1 is SEHNR, CDR2 FQNEAQ (reference sequence). The trim removed 5 bases at V and 2 bases at J, leaving 7 bases unmatched. The CDR3 length is 15 residues. CDR3 protein: CASSKRGQDNTEAFF. The DNA of the CDR3 is TGTGCCAGCAGCAAACGGGGACAGGACAACACTGAAGCTTTCTTT. Filled out from reference TRBV7-9 and TRBJ1-1, the complete variable domain reads DTGVSQNPRHKITKRGQNVTFRCDPISEHNRLYWYRQTLGQGPEFLTYFQNEAQLEKSRLLSDRFSAERPKGSFSTLEIQRTEQGDSAMYLCASSKRGQDNTEAFFGQGTRLTVV.

The rearrangement uses TRBV9 and TRBJ2-1; D is possibly TRBD1 (6 bases). V was cut by 4 bases and J by 3 bases, with 11 bases left in between. CDR3 size: 14 residues. Germline V gene sequence: CDR1 SGDLS, CDR2 YYNGEE. The CDR3 loop reads CASSPQQGYNEQFF. The CDR3 DNA is TGTGCCAGCAGCCCACAACAGGGCTACAATGAGCAGTTCTTC.

The chain's CDR3 is CASSKRDTYNSPLHF. As DNA, the CDR3 is TGTGCCAGCAGTAAGCGGGACACCTATAATTCACCCCTCCACTTT. The chain combines TRBV2 with TRBJ1-6; perhaps TRBD1 as D (6 bases). V lost 5 bases to trimming and J lost 2 bases, with 10 bases between them. The length of the CDR3 is 15 residues. Germline assignment: CDR1 SNHLY and CDR2 FYNNEI.

J is TRBJ2-7 and V is TRBV19; 8 bases map to TRBD2. V dropped 5 bases and J dropped 1; count of bases not matched to a gene: 7. The CDR3 covers 15 residues. Germline values: CDR1 LNHDA, CDR2 SQIVND (reference sequence). The CDR3 sequence is CASSPSAGVSYEQYF. The CDR3 DNA reads TGTGCCAGTAGTCCGTCAGCGGGAGTGTCCTACGAGCAGTACTTC.

The chain joins TRBV24-1 to TRBJ2-7, with 7 bases fitting TRBD1. The V and J ends lost 2 bases and 2 bases, in that order; junction bases with no gene match: 8. The CDR3 is 16 amino acids. Germline values: CDR1 KGHDR, CDR2 SFDVKD. The CDR3 protein is CATSDSVDRWTYEQYF. The CDR3 DNA is TGTGCCACCAGTGATTCCGTGGACAGGTGGACCTACGAGCAGTACTTC.

The chain recombines TRBV5-1 with TRBJ1-2; D is unresolved. The CDR3 contains 14 residues. Germline V CDR1 and CDR2: SGHRS, YFSETQ. Trimming removed 1 base from V and 0 bases from J, with 7 bases in between. CDR3: CASSLLVANYGYTF. CDR3 coding DNA: TGCGCCAGCAGCTTGCTAGTAGCTAACTATGGCTACACCTTC.

The genes are TRBV15 and TRBJ1-6, with D hard to call. This CDR3 region has 14 residues. Per germline, CDR1 LNHNV and CDR2 YYDKDF (reference sequence). Trimming removed 0 bases from V and 7 bases from J, with 7 bases in between. CDR3 bases: TGTGCCACCAGCAGAGAAAGGAGGAATTCACCCCTCCACTTT. Amino acid sequence: CATSRERRNSPLHF. Full variable domain (rest looked up from reference TRBV15 and TRBJ1-6): DAMVIQNPRYQVTQFGKPVTLSCSQTLNHNVMYWYQQKSSQAPKLLFHYYDKDFNNEADTPDNFQSRRPNTSFCFLDIRSPGLGDTAMYLCATSRERRNSPLHFGNGTRLTVT.

This rearrangement joins TRBV7-2 to TRBJ2-1, with 12 positions matching TRBD1. This CDR3 has 15 residues. CDR1 is SGHTA, CDR2 FQGNSA, per germline. V lost 5 bases and J lost 4; bases outside the gene matches: 3. This CDR3 reads CASSTGQGAYNEQFF. The CDR3, as DNA: TGTGCCAGCAGCACGGGACAGGGGGCATACAATGAGCAGTTCTTC.

This chain joins TRBV4-1 and TRBJ1-4; tentative D call: TRBD1 (6 bases). CDR1 is MGHRA and CDR2 is YSYEKL in the germline V gene. The CDR3 is made up of 15 amino acids. The V end lost 4 bases, the J end lost 6 bases, and 15 bases lay between the germline ends. The CDR3 region has the DNA TGCGCCAGCAGCCGCGGCGGGTCAGGGGATGAAAAACTGTTTTTT. Translation gives CASSRGGSGDEKLFF.